This TCR beta chain was identified during a study of cytomegalovirus exposure and HLA in healthy donors. Donors were drawn from the approximately 130-subject validation cohort, separate from the approximately 640-subject first cohort. Some clones are missing from TCRdb's copy, which holds only in-frame ones; the method was immunoSEQ multiplex PCR. Among 150,000 or so clones listed, roughly nine tenths were seen once. The V end was cut by 5 bases, the J end by 3 bases, with 4 bases between. The CDR3 is 11 amino acids. CDR1 and CDR2 (germline): MNHEY, SMNVEV (reference sequence). This TCR derives from a woman aged 18-30 years in good health and CMV-seronegative. The sample taken for sequencing was PBMCs. The chain recombines TRBV27 with TRBJ2-5; no firm D call. The CDR3 loop is CASSTKETQYF. As DNA, the CDR3 is TGTGCCAGCAGTACAAAAGAGACCCAGTACTTC.